Below, 18 T cell receptor beta chains from the same sample are listed, as sequenced in a study of human T cells and chemical hapten exposure. TCRdb independently ran MiXCR on the RACE reads; one entry per CDR3 protein. The table has roughly 250,000 distinct CDR3 sequences, about 8.1% seen once. Time point here: pre-sensitization, week 0. Treatment denoted: therapeutic diphenylcyclopropenone sensitization with weekly scalp DPC. The input for sequencing was whole blood, taken in connection with sensitization to the hapten diphenylcyclopropenone (DPC). The receptors were gathered from a woman in her forties with alopecia areata. Some clones in this sample may be carry-over from other donors' samples.

There are many counts of this clonotype. This chain connects TRBV7-9 to TRBJ2-5; a weak D match, TRBD2 (5 bases). Germline V CDR1 and CDR2: SEHNR, FQNEAQ (reference sequence). Trimming took 5 bases from V and 1 from J, leaving 8 bases between them. The length of the CDR3 is 13 residues. The CDR3 sequence: CASSGSVQETQYF. In DNA, the CDR3 is TGTGCCAGCAGCGGTAGCGTCCAAGAGACCCAGTACTTC.

This clonotype was picked up a small number of times. V gene TRBV24-1 combines with J gene TRBJ1-2; weak D call: TRBD1 (5 bases). The CDR3 runs to 14 residues. CDR1 KGHDR and CDR2 SFDVKD come from the germline V gene. The V gene lost 7 bases and the J gene lost 4 bases, with 15 bases spanning the gap. The CDR3 nucleotides are TGTGCCACCAGACAAGGGGATTCAGGCTATGGCTACACCTTC. It yields the protein CATRQGDSGYGYTF.

This clonotype was counted only a few times. The chain links TRBV28 to TRBJ2-6, with a tentative D call TRBD1 (5 bases). The germline V gene has CDR1 MDHEN and CDR2 SYDVKM. The CDR3 consists of 18 residues. Trimming stripped 5 bases from V and 2 bases from J, with 19 bases between. The CDR3 nucleotides read TGTGCCAGCAGTCCGCCGCGGCAGGGTAAGGCTGGGGCCAACGTCCTGACTTTC. This translates into CASSPPRQGKAGANVLTF.

This clonotype was found many times. In nucleotides, the CDR3 is TGTGCCAGCCTGGGACTAGCGGGAGGCGGGGAGACCCAGTACTTC. It is translated as CASLGLAGGGETQYF. The chain carries TRBV2 and TRBJ2-5; TRBD2 matches at 15 bases. From germline, CDR1 is SNHLY and CDR2 FYNNEI. This CDR3 is 15 amino acids long. V lost 8 bases to trimming and J lost 5 bases; unmatched junction nucleotides: 6.

Ten or more counts support this clonotype. J is TRBJ2-2 and V is TRBV12-3 or TRBV12-4, with TRBD2 identical over 14 bases. The CDR3 is 18 amino acids. V shed 10 bases and J 1 base; nucleotides not matched to a gene: 11. In DNA, the CDR3 is TGTGCCATTCACCCGGGACTAGCGGGAGTGGGGAACACCGGGGAGCTGTTTTTT. Protein product: CAIHPGLAGVGNTGELFF.

In this sample, this clonotype turned up a few times. CDR3 nucleotides: TGTGCCAGCAGTTACTCGGGACAGGGCTCTGGAAACACCATATATTTT. It specifies CASSYSGQGSGNTIYF. The chain has TRBV6-5 and TRBJ1-3, with TRBD1 matching 9 bases. Germline values: CDR1 MNHEY, CDR2 SVGAGI. The junction had 0 bases not matched to a gene; V was cut back by 0 bases and J by 0 bases. The CDR3 has 16 residues.

This clonotype occurred many times. The J gene is TRBJ1-5, the V gene TRBV5-1, with 9 bases that match TRBD1. V lost 3 bases, J lost 5 bases, and 3 bases stayed unmatched. CDR1 and CDR2 from the germline V gene are SGHRS and YFSETQ. This CDR3 has 14 amino acids. CDR3 DNA sequence: TGCGCCAGCAGCTCAACAGGGGGCGATCAGCCCCAGCATTTT. It codes for CASSSTGGDQPQHF.

The V gene is TRBV7-3, the J gene TRBJ2-3; 8 bases map to TRBD1. Trimming at V came to 5 bases and at J to 2 bases, leaving 6 bases not matched to a gene. This CDR3 is 15 amino acids long. Germline V gene sequence: CDR1 SGHTA, CDR2 FQGTGA. CDR3 protein: CASSRRDRSTDTQYF. In DNA form, the CDR3 reads TGTGCCAGCAGCCGGAGGGACAGGTCCACAGATACGCAGTATTTT.

The chain uses TRBV20-1 and TRBJ1-1; 7 positions match TRBD1. The CDR3 consists of 14 residues. Trimming removed 6 bases from V and 3 bases from J; junction bases left unmatched: 10. Germline assignment: CDR1 DFQATT and CDR2 SNEGSKA (reference sequence). The CDR3 DNA reads as TGCAGTGCCAGGGGGGAGGCGGGTGACACTGAAGCTTTCTTT. Amino acids: CSARGEAGDTEAFF.

This clonotype has at least ten counts. The chain links TRBV28 to TRBJ2-7, with TRBD1 matching 7 bases. Germline V gene sequence: CDR1 MDHEN, CDR2 SYDVKM. This CDR3 is 16 amino acids long. The ends lost 6 bases at V and 0 bases at J; junction bases unmatched: 11. The CDR3 sequence: CASRARQGKGSYEQYF. CDR3 DNA: TGTGCCAGCAGAGCCCGACAGGGCAAGGGCTCCTACGAGCAGTACTTC.

The CDR3 nucleotides read TGTGCCAGCTTCGACAGGCCCAACGAGCAGTACTTC. Amino acid sequence: CASFDRPNEQYF. The V call is TRBV2, the J call TRBJ2-7, with TRBD1 as a possible D gene (6 bases). This CDR3 has 12 residues. CDR1 SNHLY and CDR2 FYNNEI come from the germline V gene. Between the trimmed V and J ends, which lost 8 bases and 5 bases, there was a span of 13 bases.

This clonotype appeared many times. The V and J genes are TRBV7-9 and TRBJ1-3; no firm D call. Germline CDR1 and CDR2: SEHNR and FQNEAQ (reference sequence). Between the trimmed V and J ends, which lost 5 bases and 0 bases, there was a span of 11 bases. The CDR3 extends over 15 amino acids. DNA of the CDR3: TGTGCCAGCAGCCCTCAAAGTTACTCTGGAAACACCATATATTTT. It is translated as CASSPQSYSGNTIYF.

This clonotype has more than one count but fewer than ten. The V and J genes are TRBV4-3 and TRBJ1-2; the D is unclear. V lost 0 bases and J lost 1, with 6 bases in between. The CDR3 spans 14 residues. CDR1 is LGHNA and CDR2 is YSLEER in the germline V gene. The CDR3 loop is CASSQDRINYGYTF. DNA for the CDR3: TGCGCCAGCAGCCAAGATCGAATTAACTATGGCTACACCTTC.

This clonotype has a count of ten or more. V is TRBV4-2 and J is TRBJ1-3, with 9 bases fitting TRBD1. V was pared by 4 bases and J by 1 base, with 14 bases of the junction left unmatched. The CDR3 extends over 19 amino acids. Germline V gene lookup returns CDR1 LGHNA and CDR2 YNFKEQ. The CDR3 nucleotides read TGTGCCAGCAGCCCCCGATACAGGGGGCCTTTAGATTCTGGAAACACCATATATTTT. It specifies CASSPRYRGPLDSGNTIYF.

This clonotype was recorded a few times. The chain couples TRBV29-1 to TRBJ1-1; D unresolved. This CDR3 has 12 residues. Germline lookup yields CDR1 SQVTM and CDR2 ANQGSEA. The V gene lost 6 bases and the J gene lost 1 base, with 9 bases spanning the gap. The chain's CDR3 is CSVTQQNTEAFF. In nucleotides, the CDR3 is TGCAGCGTCACACAGCAGAACACTGAAGCTTTCTTT.

With respect to this clonotype: Relative to the germline gene, one junction end is altered; a read error may explain this. The chain links TRBV20-1 to TRBJ2-2, with 10 bases lining up with TRBD2. Germline lookup yields CDR1 DFQATT and CDR2 SNEGSKA (reference sequence). The CDR3 totals 14 residues. The CDR3 DNA follows: TGCAGGGCTAGCGGGAGAACGGGCACCGGGGAGCTGTTTTTT. Amino acids: CRASGRTGTGELFF.

This clonotype was seen a few times. CDR3 nucleotides: TGTGCCAGCAGTTCCCGCTATACGCAGTATTTT. It codes for CASSSRYTQYF. The chain carries TRBV6-5 and TRBJ2-3; D not resolved. Trimming cost V 4 bases and J 7 bases, with 6 bases left between them. The CDR3 is made up of 11 amino acids. In germline, CDR1 is MNHEY, CDR2 SVGAGI.

This clonotype was recorded once. V gene TRBV12-5 combines with J gene TRBJ1-1; D might be TRBD1 (5 bases). The CDR3 covers 14 residues. Germline-derived CDR1 and CDR2 are LGHNT and FRNRAP. Trimming stripped 6 bases from V and 4 bases from J, with 15 bases between. In DNA, the CDR3 is TGTGCTAGTGGACACATGGGGCGCGGCACTGAAGCTTTCTTT. This encodes CASGHMGRGTEAFF.